Listed here is a single T cell receptor (beta chain). There were TCR beta CDR3 regions amplified from RNA transcripts. Using the HTBI primer set, a first-round RT-PCR was run on the TCR CDR3. TCRdb reprocessed the multiplex PCR reads with MiXCR, giving one entry per CDR3 protein. Of fewer than 700,000 distinct CDR3 sequences listed, 17% were seen once; the top ten hold approximately 18%. These data are taken from a study of T cells in Graves' hyperthyroidism and ophthalmopathy. CDR1 and CDR2 (germline): DFQATT, SNEGSKA (reference sequence). V was pared by 0 bases and J by 5 bases, with 8 bases of the junction left unmatched. The CDR3 spans 18 residues.

The chain links TRBV20-1 to TRBJ2-1; 15 bases are shared with TRBD2. The source material was blood. This TCR came from a woman aged 18-29 years with Graves' ophthalmopathy. This CDR3 is CSARDLGTSGGLNNEQFF. For the CDR3, the DNA is TGCAGTGCTAGAGACCTAGGGACTAGCGGGGGGCTTAACAATGAGCAGTTCTTC.